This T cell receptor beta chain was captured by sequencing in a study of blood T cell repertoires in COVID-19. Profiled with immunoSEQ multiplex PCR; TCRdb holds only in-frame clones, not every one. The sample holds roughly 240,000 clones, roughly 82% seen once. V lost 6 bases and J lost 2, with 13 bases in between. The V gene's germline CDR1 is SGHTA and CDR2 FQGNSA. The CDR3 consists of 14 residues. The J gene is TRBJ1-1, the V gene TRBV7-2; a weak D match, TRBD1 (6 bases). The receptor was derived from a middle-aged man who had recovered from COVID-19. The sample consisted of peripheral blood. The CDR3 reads CASSKTGRNTEAFF. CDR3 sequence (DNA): TGTGCCAGCAGTAAGACAGGAAGAAACACTGAAGCTTTCTTT.